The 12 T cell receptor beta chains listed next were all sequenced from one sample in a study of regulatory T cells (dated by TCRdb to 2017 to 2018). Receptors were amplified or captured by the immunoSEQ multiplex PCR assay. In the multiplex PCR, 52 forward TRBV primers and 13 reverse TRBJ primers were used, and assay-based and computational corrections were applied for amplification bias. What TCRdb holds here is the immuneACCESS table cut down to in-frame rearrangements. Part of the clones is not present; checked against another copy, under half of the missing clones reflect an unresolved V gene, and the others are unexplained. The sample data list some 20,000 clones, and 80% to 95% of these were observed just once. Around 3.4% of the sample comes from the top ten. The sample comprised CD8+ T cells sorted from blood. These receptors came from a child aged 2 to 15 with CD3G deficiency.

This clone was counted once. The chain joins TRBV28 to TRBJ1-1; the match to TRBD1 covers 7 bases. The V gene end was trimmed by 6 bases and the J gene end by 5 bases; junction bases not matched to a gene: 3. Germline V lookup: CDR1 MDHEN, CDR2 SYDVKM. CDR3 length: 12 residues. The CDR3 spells CASRTGWTEAFF. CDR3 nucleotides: TGTGCCAGCAGGACAGGGTGGACTGAAGCTTTCTTT.

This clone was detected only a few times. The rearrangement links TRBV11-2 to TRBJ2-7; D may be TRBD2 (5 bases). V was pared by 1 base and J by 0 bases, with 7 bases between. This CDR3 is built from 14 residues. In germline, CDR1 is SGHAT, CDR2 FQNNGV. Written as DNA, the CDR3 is TGTGCCAGCAGCTTAGCGGGGTACTCCTACGAGCAGTACTTC. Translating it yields CASSLAGYSYEQYF.

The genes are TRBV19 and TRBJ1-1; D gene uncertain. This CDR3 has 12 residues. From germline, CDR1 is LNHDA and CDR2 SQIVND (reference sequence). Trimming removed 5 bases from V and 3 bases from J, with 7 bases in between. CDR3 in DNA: TGTGCCAGTAGTTTCGGCGACACTGAAGCTTTCTTT. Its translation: CASSFGDTEAFF.

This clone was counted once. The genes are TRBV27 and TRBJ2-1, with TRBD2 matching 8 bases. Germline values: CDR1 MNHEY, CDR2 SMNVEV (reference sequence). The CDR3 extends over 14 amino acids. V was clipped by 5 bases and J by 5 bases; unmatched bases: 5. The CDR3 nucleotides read TGTGCCAGCAGTGTAGCGGGAAGTCACAATGAGCAGTTCTTC. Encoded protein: CASSVAGSHNEQFF.

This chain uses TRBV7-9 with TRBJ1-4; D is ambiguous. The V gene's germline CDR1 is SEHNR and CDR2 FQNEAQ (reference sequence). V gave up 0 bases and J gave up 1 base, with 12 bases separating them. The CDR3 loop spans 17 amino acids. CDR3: CASSLARGVGTNEKLFF. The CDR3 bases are TGTGCCAGCAGCTTAGCGCGAGGAGTAGGAACTAATGAAAAACTGTTTTTT.

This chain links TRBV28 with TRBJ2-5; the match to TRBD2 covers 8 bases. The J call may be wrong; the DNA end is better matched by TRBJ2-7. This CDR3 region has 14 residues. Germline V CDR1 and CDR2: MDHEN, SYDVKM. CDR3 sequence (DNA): TGTGCCAGCAGGAGGAGCGGGAGTAGGGACGAGCAGTACTTC. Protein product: CASRRSGSRDEQYF.

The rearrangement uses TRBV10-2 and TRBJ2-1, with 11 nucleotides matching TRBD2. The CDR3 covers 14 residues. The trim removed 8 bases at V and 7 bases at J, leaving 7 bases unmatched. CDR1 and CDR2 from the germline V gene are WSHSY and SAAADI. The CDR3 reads CASGTSGVGNEQFF. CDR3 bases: TGCGCCAGCGGGACTAGCGGAGTTGGGAATGAGCAGTTCTTC.

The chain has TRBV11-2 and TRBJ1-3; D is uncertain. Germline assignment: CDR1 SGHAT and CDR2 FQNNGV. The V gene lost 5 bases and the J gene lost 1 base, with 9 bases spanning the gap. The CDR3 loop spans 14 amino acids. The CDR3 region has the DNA TGTGCCAGCAGCCCCTGGAAATCTGGAAACACCATATATTTT. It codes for CASSPWKSGNTIYF.

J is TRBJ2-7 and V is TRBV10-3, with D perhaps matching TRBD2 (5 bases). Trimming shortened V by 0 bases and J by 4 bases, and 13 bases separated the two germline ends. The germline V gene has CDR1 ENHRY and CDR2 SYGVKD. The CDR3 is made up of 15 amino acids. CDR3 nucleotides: TGTGCCATCAGTGAGTCATGGGAGTCCGTATACGAGCAGTACTTC. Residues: CAISESWESVYEQYF.

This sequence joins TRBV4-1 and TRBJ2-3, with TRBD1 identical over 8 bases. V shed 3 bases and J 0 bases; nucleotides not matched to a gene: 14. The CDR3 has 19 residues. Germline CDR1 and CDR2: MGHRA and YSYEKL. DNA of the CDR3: TGCGCCAGCAGCCACCAGGACAGGGAAGGGGGCGTGAGCACAGATACGCAGTATTTT. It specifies CASSHQDREGGVSTDTQYF.

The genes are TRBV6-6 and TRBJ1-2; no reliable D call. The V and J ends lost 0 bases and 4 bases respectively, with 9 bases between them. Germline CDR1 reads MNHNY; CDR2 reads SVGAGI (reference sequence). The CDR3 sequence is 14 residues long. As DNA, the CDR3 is TGTGCCAGCAGTTACTCCATCCCCGTCTATGGCTACACCTTC. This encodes CASSYSIPVYGYTF.

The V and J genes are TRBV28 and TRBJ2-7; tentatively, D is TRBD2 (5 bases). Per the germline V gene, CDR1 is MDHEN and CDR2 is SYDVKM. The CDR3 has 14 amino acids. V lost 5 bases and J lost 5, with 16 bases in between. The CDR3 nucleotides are TGTGCCAGCAGTCCCCTCGGGATCCGCCACGAGCAGTACTTC. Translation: CASSPLGIRHEQYF.